This T cell receptor (beta chain) was sequenced in a study of blood T cell repertoires in COVID-19. Whole-study context: PBMCs, B-cell-depleted T cells, or T cells provided the cDNA or gDNA that made up the material.

As processed by the authors: The authors estimated nucleated cell counts from reference gene primer amplification. TCRdb's table, derived via immunoSEQ multiplex PCR, lists solely in-frame clones and lacks some. V and J calls and clone size follow that table, whereas D and trimming were derived from the DNA. The data show 130,000 or so clones, 77% seen once. The receptor was derived from an elderly man with acute or convalescent COVID-19. The sequenced sample consisted of peripheral blood.

The CDR3 reads CASSQGFRGQGPWETQYF. For the CDR3, the DNA is TGTGCCAGCAGCCAGGGATTCCGGGGACAGGGACCCTGGGAGACCCAGTACTTC. The chain employs TRBV3-1 (or the pseudogene TRBV3-2) and TRBJ2-5, with 9 positions matching TRBD1. V shed 3 bases and J 5 bases; nucleotides not matched to a gene: 16. There are 18 residues in the CDR3. Germline CDR1 reads LGHDT; CDR2 reads YNNKEL (reference sequence).